These 28 T cell receptor beta chains came from one sample sequenced in a study of shared clonotypes between healthy human individuals. Cells designated naive CD8 were CD45RO-negative and were positively selected for CCR7, with terminally differentiated effector memory CD45RA+ cells excluded. Using immunoSEQ multiplex PCR, the repertoire was profiled, and TCRdb retains in-frame clones only, with some absent. In the table there are about 2 million clones, just under 95% of which are singletons. Sequencing used naive CD8+ T cells sorted from blood. Source of these receptors: a young man in good health.

The CDR3 DNA reads TGTGCCAGCAGCTCGGGACTAGCGGGAGGTAATACCGGGGAGCTGTTTTTT. Translated, it gives CASSSGLAGGNTGELFF. The rearrangement uses TRBV13 and TRBJ2-2; 15 nucleotides agree with TRBD2. The CDR3 totals 17 residues. With V trimmed by 4 bases and J by 5 bases, 5 bases remained unmatched. CDR1 and CDR2 (germline): PRHDT, FYEKMQ (reference sequence). Variable domain in full (rest from reference TRBV13 and TRBJ2-2): AAGVIQSPRHLIKEKRETATLKCYPIPRHDTVYWYQQGPGQDPQFLISFYEKMQSDKGSIPDRFSAQQFSDYHSELNMSSLELGDSALYFCASSSGLAGGNTGELFFGEGSRLTVL.

This clone appeared a few times. Different DNA sequences within this sample yield the same CDR3. V usage is TRBV11-2 and J usage is TRBJ1-2; D is possibly TRBD1 (5 bases). This CDR3 region has 14 residues. Germline V gene lookup returns CDR1 SGHAT and CDR2 FQNNGV. V lost 1 base, J lost 4 bases, and 10 bases lay in between. The CDR3 protein is CASSLGGSPYGYTF. CDR3 in DNA: TGTGCCAGCAGCTTAGGGGGCAGTCCCTATGGCTACACCTTC.

The V call is TRBV2, the J call TRBJ2-3; TRBD1 is a possible D gene (6 bases). The CDR3 extends over 15 amino acids. Germline CDR1 reads SNHLY; CDR2 reads FYNNEI. The ends were cut back, 6 bases at V and 1 base at J, with 14 bases in the middle. The CDR3 is CASSGYREGTDTQYF. CDR3 coding DNA: TGTGCCAGCAGCGGATACAGGGAAGGCACAGATACGCAGTATTTT.

The rearrangement links TRBV27 to TRBJ1-6; 9 bases match TRBD1. The CDR3 has 19 residues. After removal of 5 bases from V and 11 bases from J, the junction contained 22 bases not matched to a gene. Germline V gene sequence: CDR1 MNHEY, CDR2 SMNVEV (reference sequence). This chain's CDR3 is CASSPQAGTGPSWGPPLHF. The CDR3 DNA reads as TGTGCCAGCAGTCCCCAAGCCGGGACAGGGCCTTCCTGGGGACCACCCCTCCACTTT.

This clone was seen only once. The sample has other DNA sequences that encode this CDR3 too. The rearrangement joins TRBV11-2 to TRBJ2-1; D unresolved. Germline CDR1 and CDR2: SGHAT and FQNNGV. With 1 base removed from V and 7 bases from J, the gap between germline ends came to 2 bases. The CDR3 runs to 11 residues. The CDR3 DNA is TGTGCCAGCAGCTTAGGGAATGAGCAGTTCTTC. This sequence encodes CASSLGNEQFF.

The V call is TRBV10-3, the J call TRBJ2-6; 9 positions agree with TRBD2. CDR3 length: 16 residues. Germline CDR1 is ENHRY and CDR2 is SYGVKD. V lost 7 bases to trimming and J lost 0 bases; unmatched junction nucleotides: 4. CDR3 sequence (DNA): TGTGCCATCAATCCTAGCGGGGACTCTGGGGCCAACGTCCTGACTTTC. Translation gives CAINPSGDSGANVLTF.

In regard to this clone: Other DNA sequences of this sample code for an identical CDR3. The chain couples TRBV27 to TRBJ2-7; D may match TRBD1 or TRBD2 (5 bases each). V was clipped by 3 bases and J by 2 bases, with 8 bases between them. From germline, CDR1 is MNHEY and CDR2 SMNVEV (reference sequence). The length of the CDR3 is 13 residues. CDR3 residues: CASSLGPAYEQYF. The CDR3 region has the DNA TGTGCCAGCAGTTTGGGACCAGCCTACGAGCAGTACTTC.

This chain connects TRBV6-1 to TRBJ2-5; 12 nucleotides align to TRBD2. Trimming cost V 2 bases and J 5 bases; bases outside gene matches: 9. Germline CDR1 is MNHNS and CDR2 is SASEGT. The CDR3 covers 17 residues. The chain's CDR3 is CASSERLAGGPWETQYF. Written as DNA, the CDR3 is TGTGCCAGCAGTGAAAGGCTAGCGGGAGGGCCATGGGAGACCCAGTACTTC.

CDR3 protein: CASSYSWDREETQYF. CDR3 bases: TGTGCCAGCAGTTACTCGTGGGACAGAGAAGAGACCCAGTACTTC. The chain uses TRBV6-5 and TRBJ2-5; 7 bases fit TRBD1. The CDR3 extends over 15 amino acids. V was pared by 0 bases and J by 3 bases, with 4 bases of the junction left unmatched. Looked up from germline, CDR1 is MNHEY and CDR2 is SVGAGI.

The chain joins TRBV7-9 to TRBJ2-7; 8 bases are shared with TRBD1. The germline CDR1 and CDR2 sequences are SEHNR and FQNEAQ (reference sequence). J gave up 2 bases and V 2 bases, and 14 bases lay outside the gene matches. This CDR3 spans 18 amino acids. This chain's CDR3 is CASSLSSQLGTGAYEQYF. In DNA form, the CDR3 reads TGTGCCAGCAGCTTAAGTTCCCAACTGGGGACAGGCGCCTACGAGCAGTACTTC.

The V gene is TRBV7-9, the J gene TRBJ2-3; no reliable D call. CDR1 SEHNR and CDR2 FQNEAQ come from the germline V gene (reference sequence). The CDR3 covers 13 residues. V was pared by 8 bases and J by 1 base, with 10 bases between. CDR3 DNA: TGTGCCAGCCTGAGCGTCGGCACAGATACGCAGTATTTT. This gives the protein CASLSVGTDTQYF. Looking up the rest from reference TRBV7-9 and TRBJ2-3 gives the full variable domain: DTGVSQNPRHKITKRGQNVTFRCDPISEHNRLYWYRQTLGQGPEFLTYFQNEAQLEKSRLLSDRFSAERPKGSFSTLEIQRTEQGDSAMYLCASLSVGTDTQYFGPGTRLTVL.

For this clone: Other DNA sequences from this sample encode an identical CDR3 as well. The gene calls are TRBV9 and TRBJ2-3, with D possibly called TRBD1 or TRBD2 (6 bases each). V was trimmed by 0 bases and J by 5 bases, leaving 7 bases between them. This CDR3 comprises 13 residues. The germline V gene encodes CDR1 SGDLS and CDR2 YYNGEE. This CDR3 reads CASSVEGGDTQYF. In DNA, the CDR3 is TGTGCCAGCAGCGTAGAGGGGGGAGATACGCAGTATTTT.

A remark on this clone: The same CDR3 arises from other DNA sequences in this sample as well. This sequence joins TRBV5-5 and TRBJ2-2; a weak D match, TRBD1 (5 bases). Germline V lookup: CDR1 SGHKS, CDR2 YYEKEE (reference sequence). The CDR3 totals 14 residues. V lost 0 bases and J lost 5, with 8 bases in between. CDR3 DNA: TGTGCCAGCAGCTTGGGGCAGGGAACCGGGGAGCTGTTTTTT. Encoded protein: CASSLGQGTGELFF. Looking up the rest from reference TRBV5-5 and TRBJ2-2 gives the full variable domain: DAGVTQSPTHLIKTRGQQVTLRCSPISGHKSVSWYQQVLGQGPQFIFQYYEKEERGRGNFPDRFSARQFPNYSSELNVNALLLGDSALYLCASSLGQGTGELFFGEGSRLTVL.

A remark on this clone: Other DNA sequences in the sample encode the same CDR3. The chain recombines TRBV10-2 with TRBJ2-7, with D unresolved. The V end was cut by 0 bases, the J end by 3 bases, with 6 bases between. Germline V gene data show CDR1 as WSHSY and CDR2 as SAAADI. CDR3 length: 13 amino acids. CDR3 region: CASSESRVYEQYF. CDR3 nucleotide sequence: TGCGCCAGCAGTGAGTCACGGGTCTACGAGCAGTACTTC.

A remark on this clone: This specimen includes other DNA sequences encoding the same CDR3. The chain uses TRBV27 and TRBJ2-7, with D possibly TRBD2 on 6 matching bases. Germline values: CDR1 MNHEY, CDR2 SMNVEV (reference sequence). The CDR3 contains 14 residues. V lost 2 bases and J lost 1, with 9 bases in between. CDR3 in amino acids: CASSLAGTSYEQYF. For the CDR3, the DNA is TGTGCCAGCAGTTTAGCGGGAACTTCCTACGAGCAGTACTTC.

The genes are TRBV29-1 and TRBJ2-7, with no clear D. There are 14 residues in the CDR3. Trimming took 1 base from V and 1 from J, leaving 11 bases between them. Per germline, CDR1 SQVTM and CDR2 ANQGSEA. CDR3 DNA: TGCAGCGTTGAAGGTCCCGGCCATTCCTACGAGCAGTACTTC. Translation: CSVEGPGHSYEQYF.

The chain employs TRBV30 and TRBJ2-7; 9 bases are shared with TRBD2. V trimming: 3 bases; J trimming: 3 bases; junction bases outside the gene matches: 9. CDR1 and CDR2 from the germline V gene are GTSNPN and SVGIG (reference sequence). This CDR3 region has 15 residues. The CDR3 loop is CAWSGAGLAYYEQYF. The CDR3 region has the DNA TGTGCCTGGAGCGGAGCGGGACTAGCCTACTACGAGCAGTACTTC. Full variable domain (rest looked up from reference TRBV30 and TRBJ2-7): SQTIHQWPATLVQPVGSPLSLECTVEGTSNPNLYWYRQAAGRGLQLLFYSVGIGQISSEVPQNLSASRPQDRQFILSSKKLLLSDSGFYLCAWSGAGLAYYEQYFGPGTRLTVT.

This clone was seen only once. The CDR3 sequence: CSVGEGTNYGYTF. In DNA form, the CDR3 reads TGCAGCGTTGGGGAGGGGACTAACTATGGCTACACCTTC. This sequence joins TRBV29-1 and TRBJ1-2, with D maybe TRBD1 (5 bases). Between the trimmed V and J ends, which lost 4 bases and 0 bases, there was a span of 9 bases. Germline V gene sequence: CDR1 SQVTM, CDR2 ANQGSEA. The CDR3 sequence is 13 residues long.

The chain couples TRBV4-1 to TRBJ2-7; unclear D gene. Germline assignment: CDR1 MGHRA and CDR2 YSYEKL. V lost 3 bases to trimming and J lost 3 bases, with 9 bases between them. CDR3 length equals 13 residues. The CDR3 loop is CASSHRAGYEQYF. The CDR3 nucleotides are TGCGCCAGCAGCCATCGAGCAGGCTACGAGCAGTACTTC.

The J gene is TRBJ1-2, the V gene TRBV10-1; weak D call: TRBD1 (5 bases). V lost 0 bases to trimming and J lost 4 bases, with 6 bases between them. Per the germline V gene, CDR1 is WNHNN and CDR2 is SYGVQD (reference sequence). This CDR3 comprises 13 residues. The CDR3 region is CASSESGGYGYTF. CDR3 DNA sequence: TGCGCCAGCAGTGAGTCGGGGGGCTATGGCTACACCTTC.

This clone was seen a single time. The DNA for the CDR3 is TGTGCCAGTAGTATAGTTTCTTCGTCCGAGCAGTTCTTC. It yields the protein CASSIVSSSEQFF. The chain recombines TRBV19 with TRBJ2-1; no clear D. In germline, CDR1 is LNHDA, CDR2 SQIVND (reference sequence). The CDR3 consists of 13 residues. With 1 base removed from V and 10 bases from J, the gap between germline ends came to 11 bases.

In nucleotides, the CDR3 is TGCGCCAGCAGCCCTAAAGGGAGCCGTGAAAAACTGTTTTTT. Translation gives CASSPKGSREKLFF. J is TRBJ1-4 and V is TRBV4-1; no clear D gene. Germline V gene data show CDR1 as MGHRA and CDR2 as YSYEKL. Trimming cost V 4 bases and J 7 bases, with 13 bases left between them. The CDR3 totals 14 residues.

V is TRBV6-5 and J is TRBJ2-7; 12 nucleotides match TRBD2. CDR3 length: 14 residues. In germline, CDR1 is MNHEY, CDR2 SVGAGI. V shed 5 bases, J shed 5 bases, and the junction held 4 bases outside the gene matches. Here the CDR3 reads CASSASGRVHEQYF. In DNA form, the CDR3 reads TGTGCCAGCAGTGCTAGCGGGAGGGTCCACGAGCAGTACTTC.

The chain recombines TRBV7-9 with TRBJ2-1, with TRBD2 matching over 11 bases. The CDR3 is 18 residues long. V was pared by 4 bases and J by 9 bases, with 17 bases of the junction left unmatched. Per germline, CDR1 SEHNR and CDR2 FQNEAQ (reference sequence). This CDR3 is CASSSEPKTSGSHVEQFF. The CDR3 region has the DNA TGTGCCAGCAGCTCCGAACCGAAAACTAGCGGGAGTCATGTTGAGCAGTTCTTC.

The rearrangement joins TRBV7-9 to TRBJ2-3; 7 nucleotides match TRBD2. This CDR3 comprises 15 residues. Germline V lookup: CDR1 SEHNR, CDR2 FQNEAQ (reference sequence). Germline trimming cut 2 bases from V and 2 bases from J; bases unmatched to any gene: 4. The CDR3 loop reads CASSLRGGDTDTQYF. For the CDR3, the DNA is TGTGCCAGCAGCTTACGCGGGGGAGACACAGATACGCAGTATTTT.

Turning to this clone: Other DNA sequences in the same sample also yield this CDR3. The chain uses TRBV4-1 and TRBJ2-7, with 13 positions matching TRBD2. The ends lost 4 bases at V and 4 bases at J; junction bases unmatched: 4. In germline, CDR1 is MGHRA, CDR2 YSYEKL. The CDR3 is 15 residues long. The DNA of the CDR3 is TGCGCCAGCAGCCCCGGACTAGCGGGAGTATACGAGCAGTACTTC. Translated, it gives CASSPGLAGVYEQYF.

V is TRBV7-9 and J is TRBJ2-7; 9 nucleotides match TRBD2. Germline V gene data show CDR1 as SEHNR and CDR2 as FQNEAQ (reference sequence). The V and J ends lost 5 bases and 7 bases, in that order; junction bases with no gene match: 9. There are 14 residues in the CDR3. CDR3 loop: CASSPSGTAGEQYF. The DNA of the CDR3 is TGTGCCAGCAGCCCTAGCGGGACGGCAGGGGAGCAGTACTTC. Drawing the rest from reference TRBV7-9 and TRBJ2-7, the complete variable domain is DTGVSQNPRHKITKRGQNVTFRCDPISEHNRLYWYRQTLGQGPEFLTYFQNEAQLEKSRLLSDRFSAERPKGSFSTLEIQRTEQGDSAMYLCASSPSGTAGEQYFGPGTRLTVT.

V and J are TRBV30 and TRBJ2-4; D gene unclear. In germline, CDR1 is GTSNPN, CDR2 SVGIG (reference sequence). With 2 bases removed from V and 8 bases from J, the gap between germline ends came to 16 bases. The CDR3 covers 14 residues. The CDR3 sequence: CAWSLMELRDIQYF. CDR3 nucleotide sequence: TGTGCCTGGAGTCTAATGGAGCTCCGGGACATTCAGTACTTC.